This T cell receptor (beta chain) originates from a study of shared clonotypes between healthy human individuals. Naive CD8 cells were CD45RO-negative, positively selected for CCR7, excluding terminally differentiated effector memory CD45RA+ cells. Original analysis: Filtering differed since immunoSEQ provided only junctions, with no quality scores. TCRdb keeps only in-frame clones here, not all; method: immunoSEQ multiplex PCR. Clone size and the V and J calls come from that table; the DNA yielded D and trimming. The sample gives around 600,000 clones, 98% of which show up once; less than 0.35% is in the top ten. The CDR3 is 16 amino acids. The V end lost 1 base, the J end lost 2 bases, and 14 bases lay between the germline ends. Germline V lookup: CDR1 LGHNA, CDR2 YSLEER.

V and J are TRBV4-3 and TRBJ2-5, with D perhaps TRBD1 or TRBD2 (5 bases each). Sequenced sample: naive CD8+ T cells sorted from blood. The source of this sequence is a man aged 30 to 45 in good health. The DNA for the CDR3 is TGCGCCAGCAGCCAAGTTTTTATGGGGGTACAAGAGACCCAGTACTTC. Amino acid sequence: CASSQVFMGVQETQYF.